These 25 T cell receptor beta chains came from one sample sequenced in a study of T cell repertoires in cytomegalovirus infection. Antigens of these TCRs are unknown. TCRdb itself ran the reads through MiXCR, one entry per CDR3 protein. Of some 560,000 distinct CDR3 sequences listed, under 45% are singletons. Sequenced here: cultured PBMCs, sampled from culture after CMV antigen stimulation. The receptors shown here come from a human donor in good health (CMV status not recorded). Some clones in this sample may be carry-over from other donors' samples.

The chain combines TRBV7-2 with TRBJ2-1; 10 bases line up with TRBD2. V lost 4 bases to trimming and J lost 10 bases; unmatched junction nucleotides: 4. The CDR3 consists of 13 residues. CDR1 SGHTA and CDR2 FQGNSA come from the germline V gene. The CDR3 coding sequence is TGTGCCAGCAGCTCTCAGACTAGCGGGGAGCAGTTCTTC. Its protein product is CASSSQTSGEQFF. Together with reference TRBV7-2 and TRBJ2-1, the CDR3 gives the full variable domain: GAGVSQSPSNKVTEKGKDVELRCDPISGHTALYWYRQSLGQGLEFLIYFQGNSAPDKSGLPSDRFSAERTGGSVSTLTIQRTQQEDSAVYLCASSSQTSGEQFFGPGTRLTVL.

The V call is TRBV29-1, the J call TRBJ2-5; 10 bases are shared with TRBD1. CDR3 length: 11 residues. Germline trimming cut 7 bases from V and 5 bases from J; bases unmatched to any gene: 1. In germline, CDR1 is SQVTM, CDR2 ANQGSEA. CDR3 residues: CSEGQGETQYF. In nucleotides, the CDR3 is TGCAGCGAGGGACAGGGGGAGACCCAGTACTTC.

The chain combines TRBV6-1 with TRBJ1-6; D not resolved. The ends were cut back, 8 bases at V and 8 bases at J, with 10 bases in the middle. This CDR3 has 12 residues. Germline V lookup: CDR1 MNHNS, CDR2 SASEGT. The CDR3 DNA follows: TGTGCCAGCTGGCAGGCGTATTCACCCCTCCACTTT. This sequence encodes CASWQAYSPLHF.

This clonotype was detected only a few times. The chain is built from TRBV7-9 and TRBJ1-1; D is unresolved. Germline loops: CDR1 SEHNR, CDR2 FQNEAQ (reference sequence). There are 12 residues in the CDR3. Trimming shortened V by 7 bases and J by 1 base, and 7 bases separated the two germline ends. In DNA, the CDR3 is TGTGCCAGCAACCTCGGGAACACTGAAGCTTTCTTT. Protein: CASNLGNTEAFF.

The chain uses TRBV4-2 and TRBJ1-4; no firm D call. Germline CDR1 reads LGHNA; CDR2 reads YNFKEQ. CDR3 length equals 16 residues. V was clipped by 3 bases and J by 0 bases, with 11 bases between them. The CDR3, as DNA: TGTGCCAGCAGCCAGGCCGGATCTGCAACTAATGAAAAACTGTTTTTT. It codes for CASSQAGSATNEKLFF.

With regard to this clonotype: A single base separates this from a much larger clone, so it may be a read error. Because it lacks the conserved phenylalanine or tryptophan at the end, this CDR3 is likely a read error. The genes are TRBV11-2 and TRBJ1-2, with unresolved D. The CDR3 loop spans 13 amino acids. V shed 11 bases and J shed 4 bases, with 17 bases lying between them. Germline V lookup: CDR1 SGHAT, CDR2 FQNNGV. The CDR3 DNA is TGTGCCGGTGCGAGCGCGGCCGGCTATGGCTACACCTCC. This codes for CAGASAAGYGYTS.

The sample holds a few counts of this clonotype. The chain recombines TRBV6-1 with TRBJ2-1; D is unclear. The CDR3 loop spans 15 amino acids. Germline-derived CDR1 and CDR2 are MNHNS and SASEGT. Trimming left V 6 bases short and J 0 bases short, with 12 bases between. CDR3 coding DNA: TGTGCCAGCAGCTCCGACGGGTACTCCTACAATGAGCAGTTCTTC. This sequence encodes CASSSDGYSYNEQFF.

This clonotype was counted between two and nine times. The V call is TRBV7-8, the J call TRBJ2-5, with TRBD1 matching 11 bases. Germline values: CDR1 SGHVS, CDR2 FQNEAQ. The V and J ends lost 3 bases and 0 bases, in that order; junction bases with no gene match: 15. This CDR3 spans 20 amino acids. Written as DNA, the CDR3 is TGTGCCAGCAGCTTCACGTCGATCTGGACAGGGGGCCTCCACCAAGAGACCCAGTACTTC. It translates to CASSFTSIWTGGLHQETQYF.

This clonotype has just a few counts. Here the CDR3 DNA reads TGTGCCAGCAGCTTAATGGGAGTGCACACCGGGGAGCTGTTTTTT. It translates to CASSLMGVHTGELFF. The chain joins TRBV7-2 to TRBJ2-2; tentatively, D is TRBD2 (5 bases). CDR1 SGHTA and CDR2 FQGNSA come from the germline V gene. The V end lost 2 bases, the J end lost 3 bases, and 10 bases lay between the germline ends. The CDR3 spans 15 residues.

This clonotype was detected only a few times. The chain is built from TRBV7-8 and TRBJ2-1; 13 nucleotides line up with TRBD2. This CDR3 has 21 amino acids. The J segment lost 8 bases and the V segment lost 0 bases, leaving 19 bases of the junction unmatched. Looked up from germline, CDR1 is SGHVS and CDR2 is FQNEAQ. The CDR3 DNA reads TGTGCCAGCAGCTTAGCCCCACCCCTTATACTAGCGGGAGGGCCGAGGGATGAGCAGTTCTTC. This translates into CASSLAPPLILAGGPRDEQFF. The full variable domain, with the rest looked up from reference TRBV7-8 and TRBJ2-1, is GAGVSQSPRYKVAKRGQDVALRCDPISGHVSLFWYQQALGQGPEFLTYFQNEAQLDKSGLPSDRFFAERPEGSVSTLKIQRTQQEDSAVYLCASSLAPPLILAGGPRDEQFFGPGTRLTVL.

The genes are TRBV7-2 and TRBJ2-1; D is perhaps TRBD2 (5 bases). The CDR3 runs to 15 residues. Trimming stripped 5 bases from V and 10 bases from J, with 21 bases between. The germline V gene has CDR1 SGHTA and CDR2 FQGNSA. The DNA for the CDR3 is TGTGCCAGCAGCCAACGTGCGGGCCTACGAAGGGAGCAGTTCTTC. Encoded protein: CASSQRAGLRREQFF.

The J gene is TRBJ2-3, the V gene TRBV7-2, with D hard to call. The germline V and J ends were trimmed by 4 bases and 2 bases, with 10 bases remaining between them. Germline CDR1 and CDR2: SGHTA and FQGNSA. This CDR3 has 14 residues. The CDR3 region is CASSSDRFTDTQYF. CDR3 DNA sequence: TGTGCCAGCAGCTCTGACCGATTCACAGATACGCAGTATTTT.

The chain couples TRBV27 to TRBJ2-3, with D maybe TRBD1 (5 bases). V was trimmed by 8 bases and J by 0 bases, leaving 18 bases between them. This CDR3 contains 16 residues. The germline gives CDR1 MNHEY, CDR2 SMNVEV (reference sequence). The CDR3 nucleotides read TGTGCCAGCCATACATACAGGTCCCCCAGCACAGATACGCAGTATTTT. This encodes CASHTYRSPSTDTQYF.

J is TRBJ1-6 and V is TRBV7-2; 9 positions match TRBD1. From germline, CDR1 is SGHTA and CDR2 FQGNSA. The V and J ends lost 1 base and 9 bases, in that order; junction bases with no gene match: 4. CDR3 length: 15 residues. CDR3 in amino acids: CASSLEGQGLSPLHF. CDR3 sequence (DNA): TGTGCCAGCAGCTTAGAGGGACAGGGACTTTCACCCCTCCACTTT.

This chain links TRBV7-2 with TRBJ2-2; TRBD1 is a possible D gene (7 bases). CDR3 size: 15 residues. Germline V gene lookup returns CDR1 SGHTA and CDR2 FQGNSA. V was clipped by 8 bases and J by 5 bases, with 18 bases between them. The CDR3 coding sequence is TGTGCCAGCCGCAGGGAGGCAGGGGGGACCGGGGAGCTGTTTTTT. As protein: CASRREAGGTGELFF.

This clonotype was counted many times. The rearrangement joins TRBV7-2 to TRBJ2-1, with D possibly matching TRBD2 (5 bases). Germline CDR1 reads SGHTA; CDR2 reads FQGNSA. Trimming took off 4 bases at V and 5 bases at J, with 18 bases between the two ends. The CDR3 sequence is 16 residues long. For the CDR3, the DNA is TGTGCCAGCAGCTCCGCCGGTCTAGCCGATAACAATGAGCAGTTCTTC. It codes for CASSSAGLADNNEQFF. Filled out from reference TRBV7-2 and TRBJ2-1, the complete variable domain reads GAGVSQSPSNKVTEKGKDVELRCDPISGHTALYWYRQSLGQGLEFLIYFQGNSAPDKSGLPSDRFSAERTGGSVSTLTIQRTQQEDSAVYLCASSSAGLADNNEQFFGPGTRLTVL.

This clonotype was observed many times. The chain combines TRBV7-2 with TRBJ2-1, with 9 nucleotides matching TRBD1. Germline CDR1 and CDR2: SGHTA and FQGNSA. CDR3 size: 15 residues. Germline trimming cut 5 bases from V and 1 base from J; bases unmatched to any gene: 3. This CDR3 reads CASSLTGGSYNEQFF. The CDR3 region has the DNA TGTGCCAGCAGCCTGACAGGGGGGTCCTACAATGAGCAGTTCTTC.

The chain employs TRBV29-1 and TRBJ1-5; TRBD1 aligns across 11 bases. The CDR3 sequence is 15 residues long. The V segment lost 5 bases and the J segment 5 bases; nucleotides outside the gene matches: 8. CDR1 and CDR2 from the germline V gene are SQVTM and ANQGSEA. The CDR3: CSVTTGTGGDQPQHF. The CDR3, as DNA: TGCAGCGTTACGACCGGGACAGGGGGAGATCAGCCCCAGCATTTT.

The rearrangement links TRBV6-1 to TRBJ2-5; the D call may be TRBD1 or TRBD2 (5 bases each). Trimming shortened V by 6 bases and J by 0 bases, and 11 bases separated the two germline ends. CDR1 and CDR2 from the germline V gene are MNHNS and SASEGT. The CDR3 runs to 14 residues. The DNA of the CDR3 is TGTGCCAGCAGGGGACCGGGTGACCAAGAGACCCAGTACTTC. This encodes CASRGPGDQETQYF.

This clonotype was picked up a small number of times. The chain is built from TRBV7-8 and TRBJ2-7, with 9 bases that match TRBD1. In germline, CDR1 is SGHVS, CDR2 FQNEAQ. Trimming removed 1 base from V and 4 bases from J; junction bases left unmatched: 5. The CDR3 length is 15 residues. The CDR3 sequence: CASSLGGDRAYEQYF. CDR3 DNA sequence: TGTGCCAGCAGCTTAGGTGGGGACAGGGCGTACGAGCAGTACTTC.

V is TRBV7-6 and J is TRBJ1-1, with 7 bases fitting TRBD1. The length of the CDR3 is 18 residues. The trim removed 1 base at V and 4 bases at J, leaving 15 bases unmatched. CDR1 is SGHVS, CDR2 FNYEAQ, per germline. In nucleotides, the CDR3 is TGTGCCAGCAGCTTAGGACAGAAGGGGGCCCAACGGGGCACTGAAGCTTTCTTT. Translating gives CASSLGQKGAQRGTEAFF.

The chain has TRBV6-2 or TRBV6-3 and TRBJ2-3; D perhaps matches TRBD2 (6 bases). The ends were cut back, 7 bases at V and 3 bases at J, with 17 bases in the middle. Germline loops: CDR1 MNHEY, CDR2 SVGEGT. The CDR3 totals 15 residues. The CDR3 protein is CASTPPEGRTDTQYF. CDR3 coding DNA: TGTGCCAGCACTCCTCCGGAGGGAAGGACAGATACGCAGTATTTT.

The rearrangement uses TRBV6-1 and TRBJ2-1, with 13 bases identical to TRBD2. Per the germline V gene, CDR1 is MNHNS and CDR2 is SASEGT. This CDR3 is built from 13 residues. With 10 bases clipped from V and 10 bases from J, the junction kept 7 bases outside the gene matches. In DNA, the CDR3 is TGTGCCACAACTAGCGGGAGGGCCTGGGAGCAGTTCTTC. Protein: CATTSGRAWEQFF.

This clonotype occurred once. J is TRBJ2-2 and V is TRBV27; D ambiguous. Trimming cost V 2 bases and J 5 bases, with 12 bases left between them. The CDR3 is 15 amino acids. Germline loops: CDR1 MNHEY, CDR2 SMNVEV (reference sequence). In DNA form, the CDR3 reads TGTGCCAGCAGTTTAGGGCCTAGGTTGACCGGGGAGCTGTTTTTT. This codes for CASSLGPRLTGELFF.

The chain is built from TRBV6-1 and TRBJ2-3, with 7 bases lining up with TRBD2. Germline loops: CDR1 MNHNS, CDR2 SASEGT. Losses at the gene ends were 8 bases for V and 3 bases for J; bases not matched to a gene: 8. This CDR3 spans 14 amino acids. The CDR3 DNA follows: TGTGCCAGCGTCCAGGAGCGGGAAACAGATACGCAGTATTTT. Translating it yields CASVQERETDTQYF.